Listed below are T cell receptor beta chains from one sample, sequenced in a study of T-cell reconstitution after alpha-beta-depleted transplantation in children. MiXCR, run by TCRdb on the PCR reads, gives a single entry per CDR3 protein. The sample shows about 260,000 distinct CDR3 sequences, 9.5% to 13% of them seen only once. The sequencing used peripheral blood, collected 180 days after TCRalphabeta/CD19-depleted stem cell transplant. All receptors derive from a male patient aged 2-15 years who had a stem cell transplant for chronic granulomatous disease, so the T cells may come from the graft donor. The CDR3 runs from the conserved cysteine through the conserved F or W. The D gene is left open where the match is weak. Clone size, where shown, is once, few, many, or a class for clones that have expanded.

j_gene: TRBJ2-7; abundance: few; v_gene: TRBV28; len: 14; d_gene: TRBD2; CDR3aa: CASVPGLVGHEQYF; CDR3nt: TGTGCCAGCGTGCCGGGACTAGTTGGCCACGAGCAGTACTTC
j_gene: TRBJ2-4; abundance: many; v_gene: TRBV7-2; len: 15; d_gene: NA; CDR3aa: CASSLDAVTKNIQYF; CDR3nt: TGTGCCAGCAGCTTAGATGCAGTGACCAAAAACATTCAGTACTTC
j_gene: TRBJ2-1; abundance: many; v_gene: TRBV7-2; len: 16; d_gene: TRBD1; CDR3aa: CASSLTATGGYNEQFF; CDR3nt: TGTGCCAGCAGCTTAACCGCGACAGGGGGATACAATGAGCAGTTCTTC
j_gene: TRBJ1-6; abundance: many; v_gene: TRBV29-1; len: 11; d_gene: NA; CDR3aa: CSVKVESPLHF; CDR3nt: TGCAGCGTGAAGGTGGAGTCACCCCTCCACTTT
j_gene: TRBJ2-6; abundance: many; v_gene: TRBV5-1; len: 17; d_gene: NA; CDR3aa: CASSNGQKVSGANVLTF; CDR3nt: TGCGCCAGCAGCAATGGACAGAAGGTCTCCGGGGCCAACGTCCTGACTTTC
j_gene: TRBJ2-3; abundance: many; v_gene: TRBV20-1; len: 16; d_gene: TRBD2; CDR3aa: CSASTSGGYSTDTQYF; CDR3nt: TGCAGTGCTAGTACCAGCGGGGGGTATAGCACAGATACGCAGTATTTT
j_gene: TRBJ1-1; abundance: few; v_gene: TRBV10-3; len: 14; d_gene: TRBD1; CDR3aa: CAISGQGADTEAFF; CDR3nt: TGTGCCATCAGCGGACAGGGGGCTGACACTGAAGCTTTCTTT
j_gene: TRBJ2-1; abundance: many; v_gene: TRBV27; len: 13; d_gene: NA; CDR3aa: CASSPLGLPWFQF; CDR3nt: TGTGCCAGCAGCCCATTGGGGCTCCCATGGTTCCAGTTC
j_gene: TRBJ2-2; abundance: NA; v_gene: TRBV18; len: 15; d_gene: TRBD1; CDR3aa: CASSPRTGLTGELFF; CDR3nt: TGTGCCAGCTCACCTCGGACAGGCCTCACCGGGGAGCTGTTTTTT
j_gene: TRBJ2-1; abundance: many; v_gene: TRBV12-3/TRBV12-4; len: 15; d_gene: TRBD2; CDR3aa: CASSWTSGSGNEQFF; CDR3nt: TGTGCCAGCAGTTGGACTAGCGGGTCCGGGAATGAGCAGTTCTTC
j_gene: TRBJ2-4; abundance: many; v_gene: TRBV4-1; len: 14; d_gene: NA; CDR3aa: CASSQETNRDIQYF; CDR3nt: TGCGCCAGCAGCCAAGAGACCAACCGGGACATTCAGTACTTC
j_gene: TRBJ1-5; abundance: NA; v_gene: TRBV2; len: 16; d_gene: TRBD1; CDR3aa: CASSARTGFQYQPQHF; CDR3nt: TGTGCCAGCAGTGCCCGGACAGGTTTCCAATATCAGCCCCAGCATTTT
j_gene: TRBJ2-1; abundance: many; v_gene: TRBV3-1; len: 16; d_gene: NA; CDR3aa: CASSQDTTSSYNEQFF; CDR3nt: TGTGCCAGCAGCCAAGATACTACTAGTTCCTACAATGAGCAGTTCTTC
j_gene: TRBJ2-7; abundance: many; v_gene: TRBV7-6; len: 15; d_gene: NA; CDR3aa: CASSLVVTGAKEQYF; CDR3nt: TGTGCCAGCAGCTTAGTTGTCACAGGCGCAAAGGAGCAGTACTTC
j_gene: TRBJ1-6; abundance: many; v_gene: TRBV6-6; len: 13; d_gene: NA; CDR3aa: CASSYVGNSPLHF; CDR3nt: TGTGCCAGCAGTTACGTTGGCAATTCACCCCTCCACTTT
j_gene: TRBJ2-2; abundance: many; v_gene: TRBV5-1; len: 13; d_gene: NA; CDR3aa: CASSLLNTGELFF; CDR3nt: TGTGCCAGCAGCTTACTGAACACCGGGGAGCTGTTTTTT
j_gene: TRBJ1-5; abundance: many; v_gene: TRBV7-9; len: 16; d_gene: NA; CDR3aa: CASSLIGRYSNQPQHF; CDR3nt: TGTGCCAGCAGCTTAATAGGCCGTTATAGCAATCAGCCCCAGCATTTT
j_gene: TRBJ2-5; abundance: many; v_gene: TRBV28; len: 17; d_gene: NA; CDR3aa: CASSLPLGRGRGETQYF; CDR3nt: TGTGCCAGCAGTTTACCCCTAGGGCGGGGACGGGGAGAGACCCAGTACTTC
j_gene: TRBJ1-6; abundance: many; v_gene: TRBV7-9; len: 14; d_gene: NA; CDR3aa: CASSSGQLGDNLHF; CDR3nt: TGTGCCAGCAGCTCCGGACAGTTGGGGGACAACCTCCACTTT
j_gene: TRBJ2-7; abundance: NA; v_gene: TRBV7-2; len: 14; d_gene: TRBD1; CDR3aa: CASRLLGQAYEKYF; CDR3nt: TGTGCCAGCAGGTTATTGGGACAGGCCTACGAGAAGTACTTC
j_gene: TRBJ2-4; abundance: many; v_gene: TRBV24-1; len: 14; d_gene: NA; CDR3aa: CATSEGGAKNIQYF; CDR3nt: TGTGCCACCAGTGAAGGGGGAGCCAAAAACATTCAGTACTTC
j_gene: TRBJ2-5; abundance: many; v_gene: TRBV21-1; len: 14; d_gene: NA; CDR3aa: CAGLDPGDQETQYF; CDR3nt: TGTGCCGGATTGGATCCGGGGGATCAAGAGACCCAGTACTTC
j_gene: TRBJ2-1; abundance: many; v_gene: TRBV5-1; len: 15; d_gene: TRBD1; CDR3aa: CASSFGTGLKNEQFF; CDR3nt: TGCGCCAGCAGCTTTGGGACAGGGCTTAAAAATGAGCAGTTCTTC
j_gene: TRBJ2-7; abundance: many; v_gene: TRBV9; len: 15; d_gene: NA; CDR3aa: CASSVTGTAVTEQYF; CDR3nt: TGTGCCAGCAGCGTAACAGGAACCGCAGTTACCGAGCAGTACTTC
j_gene: TRBJ2-1; abundance: many; v_gene: TRBV5-5; len: 15; d_gene: NA; CDR3aa: CASSLGRFLYNEQFF; CDR3nt: TGTGCCAGCAGCTTAGGACGTTTTCTATACAATGAGCAGTTCTTC
j_gene: TRBJ2-2; abundance: many; v_gene: TRBV20-1; len: 16; d_gene: NA; CDR3aa: CSAKGKSKSLTGELFF; CDR3nt: TGCAGTGCTAAAGGAAAAAGCAAGAGTCTCACCGGGGAGCTGTTTTTT
j_gene: TRBJ2-6; abundance: many; v_gene: TRBV7-9; len: 15; d_gene: NA; CDR3aa: CASSGAGSGANVLTF; CDR3nt: TGTGCCAGCAGTGGGGCAGGTTCTGGGGCCAACGTCCTGACTTTC
j_gene: TRBJ1-4; abundance: many; v_gene: TRBV4-3; len: 14; d_gene: NA; CDR3aa: CASSDYATNEKLFF; CDR3nt: TGCGCCAGCAGCGACTATGCAACTAATGAAAAACTGTTTTTT
j_gene: TRBJ2-2; abundance: many; v_gene: TRBV12-3/TRBV12-4; len: 13; d_gene: NA; CDR3aa: CASTFRGPGELFF; CDR3nt: TGTGCCAGCACCTTCAGGGGACCCGGGGAGCTGTTTTTT
j_gene: TRBJ2-1; abundance: NA; v_gene: TRBV12-3/TRBV12-4; len: 13; d_gene: NA; CDR3aa: CASSSGPVLEQFF; CDR3nt: TGTGCCAGCAGTTCCGGGCCTGTACTTGAGCAGTTCTTC
j_gene: TRBJ2-3; abundance: NA; v_gene: TRBV5-4; len: 15; d_gene: TRBD2; CDR3aa: CASSSGLAGGPPQYF; CDR3nt: TGTGCCAGCAGCTCGGGACTAGCGGGGGGGCCTCCGCAGTATTTT
j_gene: TRBJ2-3; abundance: many; v_gene: TRBV6-2/TRBV6-3; len: 11; d_gene: NA; CDR3aa: CASSHDTTQYF; CDR3nt: TGTGCCAGCAGCCACGACACCACGCAGTATTTT
j_gene: TRBJ2-7; abundance: many; v_gene: TRBV28; len: 15; d_gene: NA; CDR3aa: CASSLFRGNRYEQYF; CDR3nt: TGTGCCAGCAGTTTATTCCGGGGTAACCGCTACGAGCAGTACTTC
j_gene: TRBJ1-4; abundance: many; v_gene: TRBV12-3/TRBV12-4; len: 14; d_gene: TRBD1; CDR3aa: CASRGTATNEKLFF; CDR3nt: TGTGCCAGCAGAGGGACAGCAACTAATGAAAAACTGTTTTTT
j_gene: TRBJ2-7; abundance: NA; v_gene: TRBV7-2; len: 14; d_gene: NA; CDR3aa: CASSQRQAYYEQYF; CDR3nt: TGTGCCAGCAGCCAGAGACAGGCTTACTACGAGCAGTACTTC
j_gene: TRBJ1-1; abundance: many; v_gene: TRBV3-1; len: 13; d_gene: TRBD1; CDR3aa: CASSRTGDTEAFF; CDR3nt: TGTGCCAGCAGCCGGACAGGGGACACTGAAGCTTTCTTT
j_gene: TRBJ2-5; abundance: many; v_gene: TRBV5-1; len: 15; d_gene: NA; CDR3aa: CASSRNREIQETQYF; CDR3nt: TGCGCCAGCAGCAGAAACAGGGAAATTCAGGAGACCCAGTACTTC
j_gene: TRBJ2-7; abundance: many; v_gene: TRBV4-1; len: 14; d_gene: TRBD1; CDR3aa: CASSQSGQYYEQYF; CDR3nt: TGCGCCAGCAGCCAATCGGGACAGTACTACGAGCAGTACTTC
j_gene: TRBJ2-5; abundance: many; v_gene: TRBV10-3; len: 14; d_gene: TRBD1; CDR3aa: CAISATGQRETQYF; CDR3nt: TGTGCCATCAGTGCGACAGGGCAACGAGAGACCCAGTACTTC
j_gene: TRBJ2-1; abundance: NA; v_gene: TRBV19; len: 18; d_gene: TRBD2; CDR3aa: CASSMTFKTSGRAGEQFF; CDR3nt: TGTGCCAGTAGTATGACTTTTAAAACTAGCGGGAGGGCCGGGGAGCAGTTCTTC
j_gene: TRBJ2-3; abundance: many; v_gene: TRBV29-1; len: 14; d_gene: NA; CDR3aa: CSGVRGGRGDTQYF; CDR3nt: TGCAGCGGTGTTAGGGGGGGGCGGGGGGATACGCAGTATTTT
j_gene: TRBJ2-7; abundance: many; v_gene: TRBV29-1; len: 14; d_gene: NA; CDR3aa: CSAIDRFKSYEQYF; CDR3nt: TGCAGCGCCATTGACAGATTTAAGTCCTACGAGCAGTACTTC
j_gene: TRBJ2-7; abundance: many; v_gene: TRBV5-8; len: 14; d_gene: NA; CDR3aa: CASSLRLGGAEQYF; CDR3nt: TGTGCCAGCAGCTTGAGATTGGGGGGGGCCGAGCAGTACTTC
j_gene: TRBJ1-1; abundance: few; v_gene: TRBV12-3/TRBV12-4; len: 15; d_gene: NA; CDR3aa: CASRGPREKRTEAFF; CDR3nt: TGTGCCAGCAGAGGCCCGCGGGAGAAACGCACTGAAGCTTTCTTT
j_gene: TRBJ2-3; abundance: many; v_gene: TRBV15; len: 15; d_gene: NA; CDR3aa: CATSLPGGNTDTQYF; CDR3nt: TGTGCCACCAGCCTACCAGGCGGGAACACAGATACGCAGTATTTT
j_gene: TRBJ2-3; abundance: NA; v_gene: TRBV5-6; len: 19; d_gene: NA; CDR3aa: CASSLLLGAPGGDTDTQYF; CDR3nt: TGTGCCAGCAGCTTGCTTCTGGGGGCACCGGGGGGCGACACAGATACGCAGTATTTT
j_gene: TRBJ2-5; abundance: many; v_gene: TRBV20-1; len: 11; d_gene: NA; CDR3aa: CSALGQETQYF; CDR3nt: TGCAGTGCTCTCGGGCAAGAGACCCAGTACTTC
j_gene: TRBJ2-3; abundance: many; v_gene: TRBV10-3; len: 14; d_gene: NA; CDR3aa: CAISGSYSTDTQYF; CDR3nt: TGTGCCATCAGTGGGAGCTATAGCACAGATACGCAGTATTTT